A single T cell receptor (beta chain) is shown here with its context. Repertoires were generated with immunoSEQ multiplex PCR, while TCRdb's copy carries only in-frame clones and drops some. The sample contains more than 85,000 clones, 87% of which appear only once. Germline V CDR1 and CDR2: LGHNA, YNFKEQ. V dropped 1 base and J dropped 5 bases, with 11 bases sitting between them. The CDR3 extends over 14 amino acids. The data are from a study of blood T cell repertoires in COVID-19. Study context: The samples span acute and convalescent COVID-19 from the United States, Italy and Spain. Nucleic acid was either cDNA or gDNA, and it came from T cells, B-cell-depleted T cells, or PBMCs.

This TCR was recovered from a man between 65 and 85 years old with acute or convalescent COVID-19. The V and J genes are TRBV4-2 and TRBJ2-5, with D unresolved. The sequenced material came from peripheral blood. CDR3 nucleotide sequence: TGTGCCAGCAGCCAAGGCACCCGGTTGGAGACCCAGTACTTC. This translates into CASSQGTRLETQYF.